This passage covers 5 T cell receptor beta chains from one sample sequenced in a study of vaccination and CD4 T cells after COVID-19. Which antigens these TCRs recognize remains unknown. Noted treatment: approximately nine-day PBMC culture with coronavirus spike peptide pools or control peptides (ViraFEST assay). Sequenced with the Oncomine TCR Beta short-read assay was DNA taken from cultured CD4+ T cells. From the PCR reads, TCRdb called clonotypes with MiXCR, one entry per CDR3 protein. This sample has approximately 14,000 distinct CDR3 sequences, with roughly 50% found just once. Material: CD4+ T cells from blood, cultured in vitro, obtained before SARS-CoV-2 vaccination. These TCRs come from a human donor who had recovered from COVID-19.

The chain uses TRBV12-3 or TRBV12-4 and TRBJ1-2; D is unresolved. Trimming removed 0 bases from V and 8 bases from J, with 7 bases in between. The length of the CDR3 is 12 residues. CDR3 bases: TGTGCCAGCAGTTTAGCGCGGAGGGGCTACACCTTC. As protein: CASSLARRGYTF.

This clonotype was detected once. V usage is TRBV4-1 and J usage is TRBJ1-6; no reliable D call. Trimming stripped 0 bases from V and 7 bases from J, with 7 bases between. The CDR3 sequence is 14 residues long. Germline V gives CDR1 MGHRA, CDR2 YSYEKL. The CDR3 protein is CASSQDSDNSPLHF. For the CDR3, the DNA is TGCGCCAGCAGCCAAGATTCGGACAATTCACCCCTCCACTTT.

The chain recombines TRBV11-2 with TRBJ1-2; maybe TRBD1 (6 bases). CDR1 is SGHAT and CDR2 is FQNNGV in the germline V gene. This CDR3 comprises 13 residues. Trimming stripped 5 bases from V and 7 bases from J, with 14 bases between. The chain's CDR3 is CASSRNRDGGYTF. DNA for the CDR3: TGTGCCAGCAGCCGGAACAGGGACGGTGGCTACACCTTC.

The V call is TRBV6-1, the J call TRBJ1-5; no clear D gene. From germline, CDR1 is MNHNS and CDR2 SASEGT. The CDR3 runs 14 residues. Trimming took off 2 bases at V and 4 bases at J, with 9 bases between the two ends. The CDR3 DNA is TGTGCCAGCAGTGAACGGAGGGAAAATCAGCCCCAGCATTTT. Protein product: CASSERRENQPQHF.

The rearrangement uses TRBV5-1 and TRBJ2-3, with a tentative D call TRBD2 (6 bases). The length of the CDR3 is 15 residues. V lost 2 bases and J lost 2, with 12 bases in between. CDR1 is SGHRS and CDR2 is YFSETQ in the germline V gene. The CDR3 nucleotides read TGCGCCAGCAGCTTTGAAGCGGGCTCCACAGATACGCAGTATTTT. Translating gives CASSFEAGSTDTQYF. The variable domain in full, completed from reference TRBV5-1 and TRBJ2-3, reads KAGVTQTPRYLIKTRGQQVTLSCSPISGHRSVSWYQQTPGQGLQFLFEYFSETQRNKGNFPGRFSGRQFSNSRSEMNVSTLELGDSALYLCASSFEAGSTDTQYFGPGTRLTVL.